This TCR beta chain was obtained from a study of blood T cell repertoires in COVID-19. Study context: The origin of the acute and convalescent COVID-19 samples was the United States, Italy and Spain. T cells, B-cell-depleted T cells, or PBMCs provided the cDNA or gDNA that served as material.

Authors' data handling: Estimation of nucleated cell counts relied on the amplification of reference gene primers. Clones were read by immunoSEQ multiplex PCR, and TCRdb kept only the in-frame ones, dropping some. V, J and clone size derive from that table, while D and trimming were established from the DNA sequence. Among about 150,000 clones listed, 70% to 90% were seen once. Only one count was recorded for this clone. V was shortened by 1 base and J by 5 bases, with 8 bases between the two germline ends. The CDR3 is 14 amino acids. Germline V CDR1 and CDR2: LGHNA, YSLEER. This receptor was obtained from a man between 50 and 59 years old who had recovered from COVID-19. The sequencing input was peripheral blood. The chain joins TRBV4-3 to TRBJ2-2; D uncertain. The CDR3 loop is CASSQVPRTGELFF. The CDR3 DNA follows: TGCGCCAGCAGCCAAGTCCCCCGGACCGGGGAGCTGTTTTTT.